This T cell receptor beta chain appears in the sequencing data of a study of OX40 agonist ivuxolimab in advanced cancers. About the research overall: A male proportion of 82.7% was recorded, with mean age 60 years and range roughly 23 to 79. Partial responses, seen in three patients, involved one hepatocellular carcinoma and two cutaneous melanomas. Study-wide findings and caveats: CD8+ T cells (on average) carried more expanded clones than CD4+ T cells.

TCRdb's table, derived via immunoSEQ multiplex PCR, lists solely in-frame clones and lacks some. This table has 60,000 to 100,000 clones, over 85% appearing once. On this clone itself: The antigen remains unidentified. The sample contains more than one DNA sequence encoding this CDR3.

CDR3 length: 15 amino acids. The V end was cut by 0 bases, the J end by 2 bases, with 11 bases between. From germline, CDR1 is LGHNA and CDR2 YSLEER. This chain uses TRBV4-3 with TRBJ2-7; D unclear. The starting material was CD4+ or CD8+ T cells sorted from blood, obtained in a trial of the OX40 agonist ivuxolimab. The sequence was collected from an adult with an advanced solid tumor such as melanoma, head and neck, liver or kidney cancer. The CDR3 loop reads CASSQDPGTAYEQYF. The DNA of the CDR3 is TGCGCCAGCAGCCAAGATCCGGGCACCGCCTACGAGCAGTACTTC.